This T cell receptor beta chain was recovered during a study of blood T cell repertoires in COVID-19. Looking at the study overall: The samples span acute and convalescent COVID-19 from the United States, Italy and Spain.

Generated by immunoSEQ multiplex PCR, the TCRdb table keeps only in-frame clones and is missing some. Altogether about 150,000 clones are present, roughly 90% being singletons, with the ten largest covering 6.6%. CDR1 SEHNR and CDR2 FQNEAQ come from the germline V gene (reference sequence). V lost 0 bases and J lost 0, with 12 bases in between. This CDR3 comprises 17 residues. Participant age was about 18 to 89 years, and participants resided in about 25 US areas. The study assigned cohorts using participant-reported clinical history. This clonotype originated in a woman aged 45-60 years who had recovered from COVID-19. Material for sequencing was PBMCs or T cells enriched from blood (not recorded which). The genes are TRBV7-9 and TRBJ1-3; D is uncertain. The CDR3 sequence is CASSLAGRASSGNTIYF. For the CDR3, the DNA is TGTGCCAGCAGCTTAGCGGGGAGGGCGAGCTCTGGAAACACCATATATTTT.